The next 14 T cell receptor beta chains were all read from a single sample in a study of T cell responses to AZD1222 COVID-19 vaccine. Using immunoSEQ multiplex PCR, the repertoire was profiled, and TCRdb retains in-frame clones only, with some absent. The data show fewer than 100,000 clones, around 91% seen once. This sample comprised peripheral blood, obtained on day 0 of AZD1222 vaccination. The source of these receptors is an adult in good health.

CDR3 loop: CASSGQGRETQYF. DNA for the CDR3: TGTGCCAGCAGCGGACAGGGGCGAGAGACCCAGTACTTC. The chain couples TRBV5-8 to TRBJ2-5; 9 bases line up with TRBD1. The CDR3 consists of 13 residues. The germline gives CDR1 SGHTS, CDR2 YDEGEE. V was clipped by 4 bases and J by 4 bases; unmatched bases: 2.

This chain links TRBV7-8 with TRBJ2-5; D is uncertain. The germline V gene has CDR1 SGHVS and CDR2 FQNEAQ. The CDR3 spans 12 residues. Trimming cost V 2 bases and J 4 bases, with 5 bases left between them. CDR3 in DNA: TGTGCCAGCAGCTTATCCTCAGAGACCCAGTACTTC. Residues: CASSLSSETQYF.

This chain joins TRBV12-5 and TRBJ2-1; 8 positions match TRBD1. The CDR3 runs to 15 residues. Germline V gene sequence: CDR1 LGHNT, CDR2 FRNRAP. The junction had 7 bases not matched to a gene; V was cut back by 3 bases and J by 6 bases. CDR3 DNA sequence: TGTGCTAGTGGTTTAGGGACAGGAGCCTTCAATGAGCAGTTCTTC. Translating it yields CASGLGTGAFNEQFF.

This clone was picked up one time. The CDR3 protein is CASSPRTGEYSGNTIYF. The CDR3 coding sequence is TGTGCCAGCTCACCAAGGACAGGGGAATACTCTGGAAACACCATATATTTT. The chain links TRBV18 to TRBJ1-3, with 9 bases fitting TRBD1. Germline V gives CDR1 KGHSH, CDR2 LQKENI. The CDR3 consists of 17 residues. J was trimmed by 0 bases and V by 2 bases; bases with no gene match: 5. The complete variable domain, with remaining parts taken from reference TRBV18 and TRBJ1-3, reads NAGVMQNPRHLVRRRGQEARLRCSPMKGHSHVYWYRQLPEEGLKFMVYLQKENIIDESGMPKERFSAEFPKEGPSILRIQQVVRGDSAAYFCASSPRTGEYSGNTIYFGEGSWLTVV.

The chain has TRBV5-4 and TRBJ2-4; possibly TRBD1 for D (6 bases). CDR3 length equals 15 residues. Trimming took off 4 bases at V and 0 bases at J, with 11 bases between the two ends. In germline, CDR1 is SGHNT, CDR2 YYREEE (reference sequence). In DNA, the CDR3 is TGTGCCAGCAGCCATGGACAGCTAGCCAAAAACATTCAGTACTTC. The encoded protein is CASSHGQLAKNIQYF.

The gene calls are TRBV7-2 and TRBJ1-6, with unresolved D. CDR1 and CDR2 (germline): SGHTA, FQGNSA. CDR3 length: 15 amino acids. Trimming shortened V by 4 bases and J by 6 bases, and 13 bases separated the two germline ends. CDR3: CASSSVGRSNSPLHF. The CDR3 DNA reads TGTGCCAGCAGCTCGGTAGGCAGGAGTAATTCACCCCTCCACTTT.

This chain uses TRBV5-5 with TRBJ2-2; no reliable D call. CDR1 is SGHKS and CDR2 is YYEKEE in the germline V gene (reference sequence). V gave up 2 bases and J gave up 7 bases, with 21 bases separating them. The CDR3 covers 17 residues. The CDR3 DNA is TGTGCCAGCAGCTTTCGGGCAGAGACCCGCGGTGGCGGGGAGCTGTTTTTT. This sequence encodes CASSFRAETRGGGELFF.

The V call is TRBV19, the J call TRBJ1-2, with D uncertain. Germline V CDR1 and CDR2: LNHDA, SQIVND (reference sequence). The germline V and J ends were trimmed by 6 bases and 8 bases, with 22 bases remaining between them. This CDR3 spans 15 amino acids. CDR3 region: CASSLGSGPRSGYTF. CDR3 nucleotide sequence: TGTGCCAGTAGCCTGGGGTCAGGCCCCCGCTCGGGCTACACCTTC.

The chain carries TRBV5-1 and TRBJ1-2; TRBD1 might be the D (5 bases). Germline assignment: CDR1 SGHRS and CDR2 YFSETQ. The CDR3 length is 12 residues. Trimming shortened V by 3 bases and J by 6 bases, and 9 bases separated the two germline ends. The CDR3 sequence is CASSWGRDGYTF. The DNA of the CDR3 is TGCGCCAGCAGCTGGGGACGGGATGGCTACACCTTC.

This sequence joins TRBV24-1 and TRBJ1-2, with 7 bases matching TRBD1. Trimming took 6 bases from V and 7 from J; bases not matched to a gene: 4. Germline V gene data show CDR1 as KGHDR and CDR2 as SFDVKD. The CDR3 extends over 12 amino acids. This chain's CDR3 is CATSTGESGYTF. The CDR3 region has the DNA TGTGCCACCAGTACAGGGGAGAGTGGCTACACCTTC.

V and J are TRBV6-1 and TRBJ2-3; 11 nucleotides match TRBD1. The CDR3 is made up of 16 amino acids. From germline, CDR1 is MNHNS and CDR2 SASEGT. V was clipped by 2 bases and J by 5 bases; unmatched bases: 6. CDR3 in amino acids: CASSEIIGTGGDTQYF. The CDR3 DNA follows: TGTGCCAGCAGTGAAATTATTGGGACAGGGGGAGATACGCAGTATTTT.

The CDR3: CASRDSSSYNSPLHF. The CDR3 DNA reads as TGCGCCAGCAGAGACAGCAGCTCCTATAATTCACCCCTCCACTTT. The V gene is TRBV4-1, the J gene TRBJ1-6; possible D gene TRBD1, 5 bases. Trimming removed 6 bases from V and 0 bases from J, with 9 bases in between. Germline V CDR1 and CDR2: MGHRA, YSYEKL. CDR3 length equals 15 residues.

The V gene is TRBV7-6, the J gene TRBJ2-6; 7 bases line up with TRBD1. Germline lookup yields CDR1 SGHVS and CDR2 FNYEAQ. V shed 2 bases, J shed 3 bases, and the junction held 7 bases outside the gene matches. This CDR3 has 17 amino acids. The CDR3 DNA reads as TGTGCCAGCAGCTTAAACAGGGGTCAACTTGGGGCCAACGTCCTGACTTTC. It codes for CASSLNRGQLGANVLTF. Filled out from reference TRBV7-6 and TRBJ2-6, the complete variable domain reads GAGVSQSPRYKVTKRGQDVALRCDPISGHVSLYWYRQALGQGPEFLTYFNYEAQQDKSGLPNDRFSAERPEGSISTLTIQRTEQRDSAMYRCASSLNRGQLGANVLTFGAGSRLTVL.

This CDR3 is CASSPTGPSYNEQFF. The CDR3 nucleotides are TGTGCCAGCAGCCCCACAGGGCCTTCCTACAATGAGCAGTTCTTC. This chain links TRBV7-3 with TRBJ2-1; a possible D gene is TRBD1 (6 bases). Germline V gene sequence: CDR1 SGHTA, CDR2 FQGTGA. V gave up 5 bases and J gave up 1 base, with 12 bases separating them. This CDR3 is 15 amino acids long.